What follows describes a single T cell receptor (beta chain). No antigen is known for it. The data were taken from a study of cytomegalovirus exposure and HLA in healthy donors. Turning to the study itself: Findings of an earlier analysis included roughly 110 million unique TCR beta sequences from 180 million or so T cells. Of over 300 genotyped donors, 81% clustered with self-reported Caucasian donors.

Study results and limitations: Some highly shared sequence variants likely arose as a pipeline artifact. Despite most TCR sequences being rare, some public TCRs occurred in many donors.

Use of 60 Vbeta and 13 Jbeta primers characterized the PCR. Generated by immunoSEQ multiplex PCR, the TCRdb table keeps only in-frame clones and is missing some. This table holds tens of thousands of clones, roughly 72% found once. The sequence was collected from a woman between 45 and 65 years old in good health and CMV-seropositive. The sequenced material came from PBMCs.

CDR3 nucleotide sequence: TGTGCCAGCAGCAAGAACACCGGGGAGCTGTTTTTT. Translation: CASSKNTGELFF. J is TRBJ2-2 and V is TRBV2; the D is unclear. There are 12 residues in the CDR3. Trimming removed 6 bases at V and 1 base at J, with 3 bases between. CDR1 and CDR2 (germline): SNHLY, FYNNEI.